This TCR beta chain was documented in a study of early T cells in non-severe SARS-CoV-2 infection. Study context: Sequencing used unsorted whole-blood bulk RNA, so chains lack pairing.

TCRdb re-derived calls from the 5' RACE reads in MiXCR, one entry per CDR3 protein. Of some 28,000 distinct CDR3 sequences in the sample, around 4.4% were seen once. Regarding the study as a whole: Private and CD4 specificities were missed by VDJdb matching, skewed to anti-spike CD8.

V was pared by 2 bases and J by 5 bases, with 0 bases of the junction left unmatched. The CDR3 has 14 residues. This clonotype was seen at least ten times. The antigen remains undetermined. The sequenced material came from whole blood. The TCR originated in an adult who was a healthcare worker with PCR-confirmed SARS-CoV-2 infection or an uninfected control (not recorded which). The chain has TRBV12-3 or TRBV12-4 and TRBJ1-6, with 7 bases aligning to TRBD1. Here the CDR3 DNA reads TGTGCCAGCAGTTTACAGGGGGATAATTCACCCCTCCACTTT. It specifies CASSLQGDNSPLHF.